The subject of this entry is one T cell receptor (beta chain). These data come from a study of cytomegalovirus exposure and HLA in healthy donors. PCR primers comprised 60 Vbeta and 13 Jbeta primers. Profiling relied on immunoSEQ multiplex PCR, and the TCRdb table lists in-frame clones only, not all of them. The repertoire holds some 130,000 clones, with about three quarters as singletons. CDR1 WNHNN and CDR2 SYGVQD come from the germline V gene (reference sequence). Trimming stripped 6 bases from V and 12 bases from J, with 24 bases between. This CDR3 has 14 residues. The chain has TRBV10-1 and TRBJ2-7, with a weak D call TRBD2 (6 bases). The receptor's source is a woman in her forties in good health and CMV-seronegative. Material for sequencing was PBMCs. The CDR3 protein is CASSPSGGAGNPYF. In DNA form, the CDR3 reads TGCGCCAGCAGCCCCAGTGGAGGGGCCGGGAATCCGTACTTC.